Below, 25 T cell receptor beta chains from the same sample are listed, as sequenced in a study of T-cell memory formation after mild COVID-19. TCRdb processed the 5' RACE reads anew with MiXCR; each CDR3 protein has one entry. The sample comprises hundreds of thousands of distinct CDR3 sequences, 12% to 15% of which are singletons, and about 20% rests with the top ten. The sample comprised PBMCs or a T cell subset sorted from them (not recorded which). The source is a man aged 18 to 29 who had mild COVID-19 (a few samples of this study predate the infection). Cell type and time point are not known.

This chain joins TRBV13 and TRBJ2-7; 8 positions agree with TRBD2. CDR3 length: 14 residues. V was pared by 5 bases and J by 1 base, with 4 bases of the junction left unmatched. Germline CDR1 reads PRHDT; CDR2 reads FYEKMQ (reference sequence). This CDR3 is CASSRGLGSYEQYF. CDR3 in DNA: TGTGCCAGCAGCCGGGGACTAGGTTCCTACGAGCAGTACTTC.

This clonotype occurred a few times. V is TRBV7-9 and J is TRBJ1-2; 7 bases fit TRBD1. Germline CDR1 reads SEHNR; CDR2 reads FQNEAQ (reference sequence). The CDR3 consists of 13 residues. With 7 bases clipped from V and 4 bases from J, the junction kept 6 bases outside the gene matches. CDR3 coding DNA: TGTGCCAGCACCCGGGACAGCATCTATGGCTACACCTTC. It codes for CASTRDSIYGYTF.

J is TRBJ2-5 and V is TRBV6-2 or TRBV6-3; a weak D match, TRBD1 (5 bases). V was pared by 2 bases and J by 5 bases, with 9 bases between. From germline, CDR1 is MNHEY and CDR2 SVGEGT. The CDR3 spans 13 residues. CDR3 sequence reads: CASSYGRVETQYF. The CDR3 DNA reads TGTGCCAGCAGTTACGGCAGGGTGGAGACCCAGTACTTC.

This clonotype has a handful of counts. The rearrangement links TRBV11-2 to TRBJ1-1, with 8 bases matching TRBD1. V lost 6 bases to trimming and J lost 8 bases; unmatched junction nucleotides: 5. Germline V gene data show CDR1 as SGHAT and CDR2 as FQNNGV. The CDR3 spans 12 residues. CDR3 sequence (DNA): TGTGCCAGCAGTCCCAGGACAGGGGAAGCTTTCTTT. It is translated as CASSPRTGEAFF.

The V gene is TRBV20-1, the J gene TRBJ2-5, with TRBD2 matching 12 bases. V shed 6 bases, J shed 7 bases, and the junction held 12 bases outside the gene matches. There are 15 residues in the CDR3. CDR1 and CDR2 from the germline V gene are DFQATT and SNEGSKA (reference sequence). The CDR3 region is CSAPGTSGFPRTQYF. Written as DNA, the CDR3 is TGCAGTGCCCCAGGGACTAGCGGGTTCCCCAGGACCCAGTACTTC.

Ten or more counts support this clonotype. This rearrangement joins TRBV4-1 to TRBJ2-1, with D possibly TRBD1 on 5 matching bases. CDR1 is MGHRA, CDR2 YSYEKL, per germline. This CDR3 spans 14 amino acids. V lost 1 base to trimming and J lost 8 bases, with 12 bases between them. The DNA of the CDR3 is TGCGCCAGCAGCCAAGGGGCAGGGCCGTATGAGCAGTTCTTC. Residues: CASSQGAGPYEQFF.

This clonotype was seen a few times. The V call is TRBV25-1, the J call TRBJ2-5, with D hard to call. V lost 9 bases, J lost 5 bases, and 10 bases lay in between. The CDR3 is 11 residues long. Germline V gene sequence: CDR1 MGHDK, CDR2 SYGVNS. This CDR3 is CASPGSETQYF. DNA of the CDR3: TGTGCCAGTCCGGGCTCGGAGACCCAGTACTTC. The full variable domain, with the rest looked up from reference TRBV25-1 and TRBJ2-5, is EADIYQTPRYLVIGTGKKITLECSQTMGHDKMYWYQQDPGMELHLIHYSYGVNSTEKGDLSSESTVSRIRTEHFPLTLESARPSHTSQYLCASPGSETQYFGPGTRLLVL.

This clonotype was found a few times. This chain's CDR3 is CASSLALGHVNTEAFF. The CDR3 bases are TGCGCCAGCAGCTTGGCGTTAGGACACGTGAACACTGAAGCTTTCTTT. The chain carries TRBV5-1 and TRBJ1-1; TRBD1 might be the D (5 bases). The CDR3 loop spans 16 amino acids. The V and J ends lost 0 bases and 0 bases respectively, with 12 bases between them. CDR1 SGHRS and CDR2 YFSETQ come from the germline V gene.

The chain combines TRBV6-5 with TRBJ2-1; D remains ambiguous. CDR1 is MNHEY, CDR2 SVGAGI, per germline. This CDR3 contains 13 residues. Trimming cost V 8 bases and J 7 bases, with 15 bases left between them. CDR3 nucleotide sequence: TGTGCCAGCGCCAAGTCTGACTTGAATGAGCAGTTCTTC. It is translated as CASAKSDLNEQFF.

This clonotype was found once. V and J are TRBV6-5 and TRBJ2-3; D is possibly TRBD1 (5 bases). CDR1 and CDR2 from the germline V gene are MNHEY and SVGAGI. The CDR3 loop spans 17 amino acids. Trimming took off 5 bases at V and 0 bases at J, with 18 bases between the two ends. CDR3 sequence (DNA): TGTGCCAGCAGTACGACAGAGAACGATAAAAGCACAGATACGCAGTATTTT. Its protein is CASSTTENDKSTDTQYF.

The chain carries TRBV11-3 and TRBJ1-1; no definite D call. Germline-derived CDR1 and CDR2 are SGHNT and YENEEA. The ends were cut back, 3 bases at V and 6 bases at J, with 11 bases in the middle. The length of the CDR3 is 13 residues. CDR3 amino acids: CASSFERSAEAFF. The DNA for the CDR3 is TGTGCCAGCAGCTTTGAAAGGAGCGCTGAAGCTTTCTTT.

The rearrangement uses TRBV20-1 and TRBJ1-3, with D unclear. In germline, CDR1 is DFQATT, CDR2 SNEGSKA (reference sequence). The V end was cut by 5 bases, the J end by 0 bases, with 14 bases between. This CDR3 contains 15 residues. This CDR3 reads CSARPPSVSGNTIYF. CDR3 coding DNA: TGCAGTGCTCGACCCCCCAGCGTCTCTGGAAACACCATATATTTT.

This clonotype has only a few counts. The CDR3 reads CASSQGLAGVHQETQYF. CDR3 nucleotides: TGTGCCAGCAGCCAAGGCCTAGCGGGGGTCCACCAAGAGACCCAGTACTTC. The rearrangement uses TRBV4-2 and TRBJ2-5; 10 positions agree with TRBD2. The CDR3 contains 17 residues. V gave up 1 base and J gave up 0 bases; unmatched junction bases: 5. Germline CDR1 reads LGHNA; CDR2 reads YNFKEQ.

In this sample, this clonotype turned up a few times. The chain is built from TRBV18 and TRBJ1-1; D possibly corresponds to TRBD1 (6 bases). Trimming shortened V by 3 bases and J by 8 bases, and 13 bases separated the two germline ends. This CDR3 has 13 residues. Per the germline V gene, CDR1 is KGHSH and CDR2 is LQKENI. Here the CDR3 reads CASSPSQGNEAFF. The CDR3 DNA sequence: TGTGCCAGCTCACCTTCGCAGGGGAACGAAGCTTTCTTT.

This clonotype was seen more than once but under ten times. This chain uses TRBV6-2 or TRBV6-3 with TRBJ2-1; 12 bases are a match to TRBD2. Germline V gives CDR1 MNHEY, CDR2 SVGEGT. This CDR3 contains 16 residues. Trimming took 5 bases from V and 3 from J; bases not matched to a gene: 5. The CDR3 nucleotides are TGTGCCAGCAGTCTCCGGACTAGCGGGGACTACAATGAGCAGTTCTTC. Amino acid sequence: CASSLRTSGDYNEQFF.

The rearrangement joins TRBV4-1 to TRBJ1-1; D is ambiguous. The ends were cut back, 0 bases at V and 4 bases at J, with 6 bases in the middle. The CDR3 sequence is 13 residues long. Germline V lookup: CDR1 MGHRA, CDR2 YSYEKL. CDR3 DNA: TGCGCCAGCAGCCAAGATTTTCCCACTGAAGCTTTCTTT. This encodes CASSQDFPTEAFF.

The gene calls are TRBV5-1 and TRBJ2-3, with 7 nucleotides matching TRBD2. Germline trimming cut 1 base from V and 2 bases from J; bases unmatched to any gene: 7. There are 16 residues in the CDR3. CDR1 SGHRS and CDR2 YFSETQ come from the germline V gene. CDR3 loop: CASSLTGAGSTDTQYF. The DNA for the CDR3 is TGCGCCAGCAGCTTGACTGGAGCGGGGTCCACAGATACGCAGTATTTT.

The chain recombines TRBV29-1 with TRBJ2-3; D is ambiguous. Trimming left V 3 bases short and J 2 bases short, with 12 bases between. The CDR3 totals 14 residues. Germline lookup yields CDR1 SQVTM and CDR2 ANQGSEA. DNA for the CDR3: TGCAGCGTTGAGGGGTGGGGATTCACAGATACGCAGTATTTT. The encoded protein is CSVEGWGFTDTQYF.

The chain recombines TRBV4-3 with TRBJ2-1; 8 bases are shared with TRBD2. Germline V gene sequence: CDR1 LGHNA, CDR2 YSLEER. The trim removed 0 bases at V and 8 bases at J, leaving 6 bases unmatched. This CDR3 is 15 amino acids long. The CDR3 sequence: CASSQDGSGVYEQFF. The CDR3 DNA reads TGCGCCAGCAGCCAAGATGGTAGCGGGGTCTATGAGCAGTTCTTC.

V and J are TRBV4-2 and TRBJ2-6; possibly TRBD2 for D (6 bases). Germline assignment: CDR1 LGHNA and CDR2 YNFKEQ. This CDR3 spans 17 amino acids. The V end lost 1 base, the J end lost 2 bases, and 12 bases lay between the germline ends. The CDR3 spells CASSQAGGGAGANVLTF. In DNA, the CDR3 is TGTGCCAGCAGCCAAGCCGGGGGTGGGGCTGGGGCCAACGTCCTGACTTTC.

This clonotype appeared many times. The genes are TRBV29-1 and TRBJ2-3; tentative D call: TRBD2 (5 bases). There are 14 residues in the CDR3. Germline assignment: CDR1 SQVTM and CDR2 ANQGSEA. The V gene lost 6 bases and the J gene lost 1 base, with 14 bases spanning the gap. The CDR3 coding sequence is TGCAGCGTCGGGCCCCTCGGGGGCACAGATACGCAGTATTTT. It yields the protein CSVGPLGGTDTQYF.

The rearrangement joins TRBV28 to TRBJ2-1; 8 positions agree with TRBD1. In germline, CDR1 is MDHEN, CDR2 SYDVKM. The CDR3 contains 16 residues. Trimming took 9 bases from V and 1 from J; bases not matched to a gene: 11. Here the CDR3 reads CARFSLRGPSYNEQFF. CDR3 DNA: TGTGCCAGGTTTTCCCTCAGGGGGCCATCCTACAATGAGCAGTTCTTC.

The CDR3 here is CASSVSDGNTEAFF. The CDR3 nucleotides read TGTGCCAGCAGCGTTTCAGACGGGAACACTGAAGCTTTCTTT. The chain recombines TRBV9 with TRBJ1-1; D remains unclear. Trimming removed 2 bases from V and 1 base from J, with 9 bases in between. The germline V gene has CDR1 SGDLS and CDR2 YYNGEE. The CDR3 spans 14 residues. The full variable domain, in which reference TRBV9 and TRBJ1-1 provide the parts outside the CDR3, is DSGVTQTPKHLITATGQRVTLRCSPRSGDLSVYWYQQSLDQGLQFLIQYYNGEERAKGNILERFSAQQFPDLHSELNLSSLELGDSALYFCASSVSDGNTEAFFGQGTRLTVV.

The chain combines TRBV3-1 with TRBJ2-5; D call uncertain. V gave up 2 bases and J gave up 2 bases, with 12 bases separating them. The CDR3 contains 15 residues. Germline lookup yields CDR1 LGHDT and CDR2 YNNKEL (reference sequence). For the CDR3, the DNA is TGTGCCAGCAGCCAACGGTCTGGCGCTCAAGAGACCCAGTACTTC. Encoded protein: CASSQRSGAQETQYF.

CDR3 sequence (DNA): TGTGCCAGCATCAGACGAAATCAGCCCCAGCATTTT. This sequence encodes CASIRRNQPQHF. The V call is TRBV2, the J call TRBJ1-5; D call uncertain. V was clipped by 7 bases and J by 4 bases, with 8 bases between them. Germline loops: CDR1 SNHLY, CDR2 FYNNEI. The CDR3 spans 12 residues.